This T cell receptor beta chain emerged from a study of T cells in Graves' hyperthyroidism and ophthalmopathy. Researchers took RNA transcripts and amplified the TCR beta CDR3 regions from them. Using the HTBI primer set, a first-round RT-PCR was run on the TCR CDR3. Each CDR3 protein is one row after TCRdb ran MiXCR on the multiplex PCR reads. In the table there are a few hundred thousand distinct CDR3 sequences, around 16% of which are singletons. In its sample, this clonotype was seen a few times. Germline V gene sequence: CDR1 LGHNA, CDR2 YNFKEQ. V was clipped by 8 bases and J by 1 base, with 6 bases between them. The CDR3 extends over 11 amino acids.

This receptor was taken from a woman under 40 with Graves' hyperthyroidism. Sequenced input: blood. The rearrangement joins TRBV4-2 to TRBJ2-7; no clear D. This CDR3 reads CASGMSYEQYF. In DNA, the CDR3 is TGTGCCAGCGGCATGTCCTACGAGCAGTACTTC.